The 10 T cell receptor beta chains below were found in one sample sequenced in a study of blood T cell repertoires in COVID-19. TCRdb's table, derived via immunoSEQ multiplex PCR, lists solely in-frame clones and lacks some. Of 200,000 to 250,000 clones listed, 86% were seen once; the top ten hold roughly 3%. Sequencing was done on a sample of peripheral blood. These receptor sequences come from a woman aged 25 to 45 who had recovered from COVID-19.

The CDR3 DNA follows: TGTGCTAGTGGTTTGGCGGGGGGACTGGGATCACCCCTCCACTTT. Amino acid sequence: CASGLAGGLGSPLHF. The V gene is TRBV12-5, the J gene TRBJ1-6, with D possibly being TRBD1 (5 bases). This CDR3 is built from 15 residues. V was shortened by 1 base and J by 10 bases, with 14 bases between the two germline ends. Germline V gives CDR1 LGHNT, CDR2 FRNRAP.

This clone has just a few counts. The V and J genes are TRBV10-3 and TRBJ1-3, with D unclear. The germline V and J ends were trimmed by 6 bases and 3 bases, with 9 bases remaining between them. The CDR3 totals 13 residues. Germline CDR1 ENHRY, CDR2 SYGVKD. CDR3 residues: CAISLSDGNTIYF. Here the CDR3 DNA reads TGTGCCATCAGCCTGAGCGATGGAAACACCATATATTTT.

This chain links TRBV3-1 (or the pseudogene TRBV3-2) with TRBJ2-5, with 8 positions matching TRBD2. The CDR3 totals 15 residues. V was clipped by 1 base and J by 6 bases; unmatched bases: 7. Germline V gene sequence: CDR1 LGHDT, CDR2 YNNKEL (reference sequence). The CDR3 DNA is TGTGCCAGCAGCCAAGGCGGGGGGAGGAAGAAGACCCAGTACTTC. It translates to CASSQGGGRKKTQYF.

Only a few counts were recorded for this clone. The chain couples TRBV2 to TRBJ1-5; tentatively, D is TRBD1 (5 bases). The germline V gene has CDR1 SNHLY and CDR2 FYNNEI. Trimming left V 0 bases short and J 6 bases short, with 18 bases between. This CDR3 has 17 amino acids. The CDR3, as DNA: TGTGCCAGCAGTGAAGCTGCCCTGGGGGGTCAGAGTCAGCCCCAGCATTTT. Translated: CASSEAALGGQSQPQHF.

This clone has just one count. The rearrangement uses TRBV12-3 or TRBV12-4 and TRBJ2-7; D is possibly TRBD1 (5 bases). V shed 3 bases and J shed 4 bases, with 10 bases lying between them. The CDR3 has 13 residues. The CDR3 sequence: CASSLAGRYEQYF. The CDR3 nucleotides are TGTGCCAGCAGTTTGGCAGGGCGGTACGAGCAGTACTTC.

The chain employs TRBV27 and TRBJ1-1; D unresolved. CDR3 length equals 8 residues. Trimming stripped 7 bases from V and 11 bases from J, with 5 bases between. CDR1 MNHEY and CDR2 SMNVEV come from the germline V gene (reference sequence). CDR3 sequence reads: CASISAFF. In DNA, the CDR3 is TGTGCCAGCATCTCGGCTTTCTTT.

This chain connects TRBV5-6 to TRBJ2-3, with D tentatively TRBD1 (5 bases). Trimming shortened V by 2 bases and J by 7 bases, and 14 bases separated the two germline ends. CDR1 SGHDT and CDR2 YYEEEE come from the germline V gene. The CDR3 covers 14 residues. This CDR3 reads CASSFGHSTNTQYF. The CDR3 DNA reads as TGTGCCAGCAGCTTCGGACACAGTACCAATACGCAGTATTTT.

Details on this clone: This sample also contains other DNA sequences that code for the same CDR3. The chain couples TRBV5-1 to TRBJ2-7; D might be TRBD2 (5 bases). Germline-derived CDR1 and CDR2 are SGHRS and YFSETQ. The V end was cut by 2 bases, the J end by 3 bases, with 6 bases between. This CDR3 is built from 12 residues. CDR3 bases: TGCGCCAGCAGCTTTGAGGGCTACGAGCAGTACTTC. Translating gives CASSFEGYEQYF.

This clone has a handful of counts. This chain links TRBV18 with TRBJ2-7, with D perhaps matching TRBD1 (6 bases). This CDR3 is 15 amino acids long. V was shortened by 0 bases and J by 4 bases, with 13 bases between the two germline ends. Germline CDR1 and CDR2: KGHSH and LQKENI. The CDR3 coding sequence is TGTGCCAGCTCACCACCTGGGACACCGATTTACGAGCAGTACTTC. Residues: CASSPPGTPIYEQYF.

CDR3 region: CASSLDGGGINEQFF. Written as DNA, the CDR3 is TGTGCCAGCAGCTTGGATGGCGGCGGCATCAATGAGCAGTTCTTC. The chain carries TRBV5-4 and TRBJ2-1; D uncertain. Deletions cut 0 bases from V and 6 bases from J, with 13 bases between. CDR1 and CDR2 (germline): SGHNT, YYREEE (reference sequence). The CDR3 length is 15 residues.